Given below is one T cell receptor (beta chain) in context. It has no known antigen specificity. Nothing much larger sits one base from this clone, and base qualities are not available. The sample is drawn from a study of T-cell reconstitution after alpha-beta-depleted transplantation in children (dated by TCRdb to about 2016). About the study as a whole: The study quantitatively tracked T-cell immune reconstitution after TCRalphabeta/CD19-depleted allogeneic hematopoietic cell transplantation in children using TCR repertoire profiling. Overall results and qualifications from the work: In some patients, the high TCRbeta diversity seen at day 60 was put down to recipient T cells and intrathymic progenitors that had survived conditioning. The frequencies of hyperexpanded clones fell over the following months, and after one year, T-cell counts and TCRbeta diversity were mostly attributed to newly produced T cells. Apparently early alphabetaT-cell count recovery about two months after transplant reportedly relied on only several hundred rapidly expanded clones derived from non-depleted graft cells.

Read against the paper, the sample's treatment or condition label means: allogeneic hematopoietic cell transplantation with graft depleted of TCRalphabeta T cells and CD19 B cells. TCRalphabeta/CD19-depleted allogeneic hematopoietic cell grafts were given to the transplant recipients, all of whom were children. Library preparation employed PCR. The instrument given in TCRdb is Illumina HiSeq 2500. To normalize quantification of the TCRbeta repertoire, the TCR libraries were built with molecular barcoding that relied on unique molecular identifiers. TCRdb cleaned the public reads at Q25 with fastp, built clones with MiXCR and kept in-frame beta chains. All rows with the same CDR3 protein become a single entry with the most common DNA and genes. For this sample there are 550,000 to 600,000 distinct CDR3 sequences; around 23% appear just once. Approximately 14% of the sample rests with the top ten. Sequenced material: PBMCs, mostly from graft donor cells, taken 360 days after TCRalphabeta/CD19-depleted stem cell transplant. This TCR derives from a boy in the first two years of life who had a stem cell transplant for acute myeloid leukemia, so the T cells may come from the graft donor.

DNA sequence: TGTGCCAGCAGGTGGTCAGGGACCGAGACCCAGTACTTC. Translated, it reads CASRWSGTETQYF. Recombination joined TRBV2 with TRBJ2-5; the D assignment is uncertain and may be TRBD1 or TRBD2, with 5 bases supporting each. Trimming costs V 6 bases and J 5 bases, and their ends lie 13 bases apart. The germline V gene encodes CDR1 SNHLY and CDR2 FYNNEI. Measured from the cysteine to the phenylalanine, the CDR3 is 13 residues long. Only CDR3 DNA remains: 39 bases, in frame from the first base.